A single sample gave rise to the 8 T cell receptor beta chains below, sequenced in a study of blood T cells in healthy people across ages. A second about 7 to 12 cycle PCR used barcoded and J-beta primers. Using its own MiXCR run on the 5' RACE reads, TCRdb lists one record per CDR3 protein. The sample lists 750,000 to 950,000 distinct CDR3 sequences; about 27% were seen once. These records were also assigned to another study, of T cells of mothers and their children.

The source material was blood. These receptors came from a woman in her thirties or forties in good health.

This clonotype was found many times. The chain has TRBV7-6 and TRBJ2-7; the match to TRBD2 covers 10 bases. CDR1 is SGHVS, CDR2 FNYEAQ, per germline. This CDR3 contains 16 residues. Trimming cost V 2 bases and J 5 bases; bases outside gene matches: 9. CDR3 protein: CASSLFERGGIDEQYF. The CDR3 DNA is TGTGCCAGCAGCTTATTCGAGCGGGGGGGCATCGACGAGCAGTACTTC.

The rearrangement joins TRBV7-9 to TRBJ1-2, with D tentatively TRBD1 (5 bases). CDR3 length: 13 residues. V dropped 4 bases and J dropped 7 bases, with 13 bases sitting between them. CDR1 and CDR2 from the germline V gene are SEHNR and FQNEAQ (reference sequence). CDR3 loop: CASSSGRSCGYTF. CDR3 bases: TGTGCCAGCAGCTCGGGACGGAGCTGTGGCTACACCTTC.

This clonotype has a handful of counts. This sequence joins TRBV12-3 or TRBV12-4 and TRBJ2-3; TRBD2 agrees at 16 bases. The CDR3 is 16 amino acids. V shed 6 bases, J shed 4 bases, and the junction held 4 bases outside the gene matches. CDR3 sequence reads: CASRPGTSGGADTQYF. As DNA, the CDR3 is TGTGCCAGCAGGCCCGGGACTAGCGGGGGGGCAGATACGCAGTATTTT.

This clonotype was counted a few times. J is TRBJ2-7 and V is TRBV5-1, with D hard to call. Per germline, CDR1 SGHRS and CDR2 YFSETQ. CDR3 size: 13 residues. V dropped 5 bases and J dropped 1 base, with 10 bases sitting between them. This CDR3 is CASSARSSYEQYF. For the CDR3, the DNA is TGCGCCAGCAGTGCCCGCAGTTCCTACGAGCAGTACTTC.

Only a few counts were recorded for this clonotype. The CDR3 nucleotides are TGCGCCAGCAGCTTCGGGGCAGAGAACACTGAAGCTTTCTTT. It is translated as CASSFGAENTEAFF. This chain connects TRBV5-1 to TRBJ1-1, with a tentative D call TRBD1 (5 bases). Germline loops: CDR1 SGHRS, CDR2 YFSETQ. This CDR3 has 14 amino acids. V dropped 2 bases and J dropped 1 base, with 9 bases sitting between them.

A few counts support this clonotype. An end of the junction does not agree with germline; a read error may underlie this. The CDR3 nucleotides are TGTGCCGGCAGTGTAAGGGGCGACAGGGCCCGTTCCTACGAGCAGTACTTC. This translates into CAGSVRGDRARSYEQYF. This chain joins TRBV2 and TRBJ2-7; 7 nucleotides agree with TRBD1. Germline assignment: CDR1 SNHLY and CDR2 FYNNEI. The length of the CDR3 is 17 residues.

This chain links TRBV7-2 with TRBJ2-7; D is ambiguous. CDR1 and CDR2 (germline): SGHTA, FQGNSA. The length of the CDR3 is 15 residues. V shed 5 bases and J shed 3 bases, with 17 bases lying between them. CDR3 amino acids: CASSGFKVGDYEQYF. The CDR3 nucleotides are TGTGCCAGCAGCGGCTTCAAGGTTGGCGACTACGAGCAGTACTTC.

This clonotype has more than one count but fewer than ten. This rearrangement joins TRBV28 to TRBJ1-2; maybe TRBD1 (5 bases). The CDR3 is made up of 13 amino acids. The germline CDR1 and CDR2 sequences are MDHEN and SYDVKM. The V and J ends lost 3 bases and 4 bases respectively, with 9 bases between them. The CDR3 region has the DNA TGTGCCAGCAGTTTTCAGGGTACCTATGGCTACACCTTC. Translated, it gives CASSFQGTYGYTF.